Presented here are 21 T cell receptor beta chains from one specimen sequenced in a study of blood T cell repertoires in COVID-19. Here immunoSEQ multiplex PCR was the method, and the copy in TCRdb shows in-frame clones only, minus some. The sample lists approximately 240,000 clones; about 86% were seen once. The material sequenced was peripheral blood. These receptors were taken from a woman in her twenties or thirties who had recovered from COVID-19.

In this sample, this clone turned up once. The chain recombines TRBV5-6 with TRBJ1-2; no definite D call. Germline CDR1 is SGHDT and CDR2 is YYEEEE. The CDR3 is 12 residues long. V was pared by 4 bases and J by 4 bases, with 8 bases between. The DNA for the CDR3 is TGTGCCAGCAGCCCGGCGGGCTATGGCTACACCTTC. Translation: CASSPAGYGYTF.

V usage is TRBV18 and J usage is TRBJ2-7; 10 positions match TRBD1. After removal of 2 bases from V and 6 bases from J, the junction contained 4 bases not matched to a gene. This CDR3 spans 14 amino acids. Germline-derived CDR1 and CDR2 are KGHSH and LQKENI. As DNA, the CDR3 is TGTGCCAGCTCACCAGGGACAGGGGATCGCGAGCAGTACTTC. Translation gives CASSPGTGDREQYF.

This chain joins TRBV6-2 or TRBV6-3 and TRBJ2-5, with 10 positions matching TRBD2. Germline V gives CDR1 MNHEY, CDR2 SVGEGT. Unmatched junction bases numbered 13, after V lost 2 bases and J lost 4 bases. This CDR3 has 18 amino acids. The CDR3, as DNA: TGTGCCAGCAGTTACATCCCGCCTAGCGGGAGAAGGGTAGAGACCCAGTACTTC. Its protein product is CASSYIPPSGRRVETQYF.

The chain couples TRBV29-1 to TRBJ1-1; D is perhaps TRBD1 (5 bases). Germline V gene sequence: CDR1 SQVTM, CDR2 ANQGSEA. V was cut by 6 bases and J by 5 bases, with 13 bases left in between. The CDR3 consists of 12 residues. This CDR3 reads CSVTREGTEAFF. The CDR3 nucleotides are TGCAGCGTAACCAGGGAGGGGACTGAAGCTTTCTTT. The full variable domain, in which reference TRBV29-1 and TRBJ1-1 provide the parts outside the CDR3, is SAVISQKPSRDICQRGTSLTIQCQVDSQVTMMFWYRQQPGQSLTLIATANQGSEATYESGFVIDKFPISRPNLTFSTLTVSNMSPEDSSIYLCSVTREGTEAFFGQGTRLTVV.

The J gene is TRBJ2-3, the V gene TRBV9, with D unclear. V shed 0 bases and J shed 4 bases, with 6 bases lying between them. From germline, CDR1 is SGDLS and CDR2 YYNGEE. The CDR3 runs 13 residues. The DNA of the CDR3 is TGTGCCAGCAGCGTAGACGGTCCAGATACGCAGTATTTT. Protein product: CASSVDGPDTQYF.

CDR3 sequence: CATRELTGHLPGNQPQHF. CDR3 in DNA: TGTGCCACCCGAGAGCTGACAGGTCATCTCCCGGGAAATCAGCCCCAGCATTTT. V gene TRBV28 combines with J gene TRBJ1-5; a weak D match, TRBD1 (6 bases). Per the germline V gene, CDR1 is MDHEN and CDR2 is SYDVKM. V was clipped by 10 bases and J by 4 bases, with 29 bases between them. The CDR3 sequence is 18 residues long.

The rearrangement joins TRBV3-1 (or the pseudogene TRBV3-2) to TRBJ2-5, with D maybe TRBD2 (5 bases). CDR1 is LGHDT and CDR2 is YNNKEL in the germline V gene (reference sequence). Trimming removed 1 base from V and 7 bases from J, with 7 bases in between. The CDR3 is made up of 12 amino acids. The CDR3 nucleotides read TGTGCCAGCAGCCAAGCCGCGGGGACCCAGTACTTC. Translating it yields CASSQAAGTQYF.

This sequence joins TRBV28 and TRBJ1-1; D is uncertain. Deletions cut 6 bases from V and 0 bases from J, with 8 bases between. CDR3 length: 13 residues. Per germline, CDR1 MDHEN and CDR2 SYDVKM. Written as DNA, the CDR3 is TGTGCCAGCAGCTCCTTTATGAACACTGAAGCTTTCTTT. Residues: CASSSFMNTEAFF.

This rearrangement joins TRBV27 to TRBJ2-1, with D possibly being TRBD2 (6 bases). CDR1 MNHEY and CDR2 SMNVEV come from the germline V gene (reference sequence). The V and J ends lost 6 bases and 0 bases respectively, with 9 bases between them. CDR3 length equals 14 residues. CDR3 loop: CASSETSSYNEQFF. The CDR3 DNA reads as TGTGCCAGCAGCGAGACTAGCTCCTACAATGAGCAGTTCTTC.

The chain employs TRBV5-1 and TRBJ2-5; 10 nucleotides align to TRBD2. The length of the CDR3 is 15 residues. V was pared by 2 bases and J by 4 bases, with 5 bases of the junction left unmatched. Looked up from germline, CDR1 is SGHRS and CDR2 is YFSETQ. Here the CDR3 reads CASSLASGRVETQYF. The CDR3 DNA reads as TGCGCCAGCAGCTTAGCTAGCGGGAGAGTAGAGACCCAGTACTTC.

The CDR3 reads CASTGTLYNEQFF. CDR3 nucleotides: TGTGCCAGCACAGGGACTCTCTACAATGAGCAGTTCTTC. The rearrangement uses TRBV28 and TRBJ2-1; tentative D call: TRBD2 (6 bases). This CDR3 spans 13 amino acids. V was cut by 7 bases and J by 3 bases, with 10 bases left in between. CDR1 is MDHEN, CDR2 SYDVKM, per germline. The variable domain in full, with the rest retrieved from reference TRBV28 and TRBJ2-1, is DVKVTQSSRYLVKRTGEKVFLECVQDMDHENMFWYRQDPGLGLRLIYFSYDVKMKEKGDIPEGYSVSREKKERFSLILESASTNQTSMYLCASTGTLYNEQFFGPGTRLTVL.

The chain combines TRBV29-1 with TRBJ2-7; possibly TRBD2 for D (6 bases). The CDR3 is 16 amino acids. Deletions cut 0 bases from V and 3 bases from J, with 18 bases between. The V gene's germline CDR1 is SQVTM and CDR2 ANQGSEA. DNA of the CDR3: TGCAGCGTTGAAGATCGAGATGGGTTGCGGGGCTACGAGCAGTACTTC. Protein: CSVEDRDGLRGYEQYF.

This clone was counted once. The chain combines TRBV28 with TRBJ1-2, with 7 bases aligning to TRBD1. The V and J ends lost 10 bases and 3 bases, in that order; junction bases with no gene match: 8. Germline values: CDR1 MDHEN, CDR2 SYDVKM. This CDR3 has 13 residues. The CDR3 region has the DNA TGTGCCATCCAGACAGGGTCGGACTATGGCTACACCTTC. It encodes CAIQTGSDYGYTF.

CDR3 protein: CASSQTGVKNIQYF. CDR3 DNA: TGTGCCAGCAGTCAAACGGGAGTCAAAAACATTCAGTACTTC. The V gene is TRBV6-2 or TRBV6-3, the J gene TRBJ2-4; tentative D call: TRBD2 (6 bases). V lost 5 bases to trimming and J lost 3 bases, with 11 bases between them. The CDR3 extends over 14 amino acids. Germline lookup yields CDR1 MNHEY and CDR2 SVGEGT.

This chain joins TRBV13 and TRBJ2-3; D is uncertain. The CDR3 totals 15 residues. Trimming removed 0 bases at V and 0 bases at J, with 7 bases between. The germline V gene has CDR1 PRHDT and CDR2 FYEKMQ (reference sequence). This CDR3 is CASSLGPGSTDTQYF. The CDR3 nucleotides are TGTGCCAGCAGCTTAGGGCCCGGTAGCACAGATACGCAGTATTTT.

The rearrangement links TRBV7-3 to TRBJ2-6, with TRBD2 as a possible D gene (5 bases). The CDR3 loop spans 16 amino acids. Germline CDR1 is SGHTA and CDR2 is FQGTGA. The V end was cut by 6 bases, the J end by 0 bases, with 12 bases between. CDR3 sequence: CASREDGSSGANVLTF. In DNA form, the CDR3 reads TGTGCCAGCAGGGAGGACGGCAGCTCTGGGGCCAACGTCCTGACTTTC. The whole variable domain, remainder taken from reference TRBV7-3 and TRBJ2-6, is GAGVSQTPSNKVTEKGKYVELRCDPISGHTALYWYRQSLGQGPEFLIYFQGTGAADDSGLPNDRFFAVRPEGSVSTLKIQRTERGDSAVYLCASREDGSSGANVLTFGAGSRLTVL.

The V and J genes are TRBV3-1 (or the pseudogene TRBV3-2) and TRBJ2-1; 12 nucleotides line up with TRBD2. V shed 5 bases, J shed 0 bases, and the junction held 11 bases outside the gene matches. The germline CDR1 and CDR2 sequences are LGHDT and YNNKEL (reference sequence). This CDR3 spans 19 amino acids. CDR3 protein: CASSSLLAGGKASYNEQFF. The CDR3 coding sequence is TGTGCCAGCAGCTCCCTACTAGCGGGAGGTAAAGCCTCCTACAATGAGCAGTTCTTC.

In its sample, this clone was seen once. J is TRBJ2-1 and V is TRBV10-3, with D tentatively TRBD2 (5 bases). The CDR3 consists of 14 residues. Germline CDR1 is ENHRY and CDR2 is SYGVKD. With 4 bases removed from V and 7 bases from J, the gap between germline ends came to 14 bases. The CDR3 sequence is CAISGVLGRNEQFF. CDR3 in DNA: TGTGCCATCAGTGGGGTACTAGGTCGTAATGAGCAGTTCTTC.

The chain has TRBV5-4 and TRBJ2-6; D call uncertain. Trimming left V 2 bases short and J 0 bases short, with 12 bases between. CDR1 and CDR2 from the germline V gene are SGHNT and YYREEE (reference sequence). The CDR3 sequence is 17 residues long. The CDR3, as DNA: TGTGCCAGCAGCTTCGAGAGCGTACGCTCTGGGGCCAACGTCCTGACTTTC. Protein sequence: CASSFESVRSGANVLTF.

V usage is TRBV2 and J usage is TRBJ1-6; D might be TRBD1 (5 bases). Germline CDR1 reads SNHLY; CDR2 reads FYNNEI. Trimming stripped 5 bases from V and 7 bases from J, with 15 bases between. This CDR3 region has 15 residues. The CDR3 is CASSKGNRGNSPLHF. CDR3 DNA: TGTGCCAGCAGTAAGGGGAATCGGGGGAATTCACCCCTCCACTTT.

The chain employs TRBV5-1 and TRBJ2-3, with TRBD2 identical over 12 bases. J lost 4 bases, V lost 0 bases, and 3 bases had no gene match. The CDR3 loop spans 16 amino acids. Germline CDR1 and CDR2: SGHRS and YFSETQ. CDR3 protein: CASSLVLAGGADTQYF. The DNA for the CDR3 is TGCGCCAGCAGCTTGGTACTAGCGGGAGGTGCAGATACGCAGTATTTT.